A selection of T cell receptor beta chains follows, all from one sample in a study of beta chain features in type 1 diabetes. Here immunoSEQ multiplex PCR was the method, and the copy in TCRdb shows in-frame clones only, minus some. In the table there are about 900,000 clones, roughly a sixth of which are singletons. The sample taken for sequencing was naive CD4+ T cells from blood. All receptors come from a woman between 18 and 30 years old in good health. Both conserved end residues are part of each CDR3. The D gene is left open where the match is weak. Clone size is stated in some rows and not others, as once, few, many or a class when expanded.

>TRBD2|NA|15|TRBV28|TRBJ2-7
TGTGCCAGCAGTTCCCCAGGACTAGTCTCATACGAGCAGTACTTC
CASSSPGLVSYEQYF
>NA|few|15|TRBV19|TRBJ2-3
TGTGCCAGTAGGAGTCGGACGGGAAACACAGATACGCAGTATTTT
CASRSRTGNTDTQYF
>TRBD2|few|14|TRBV9|TRBJ2-2
TGTGCCAGCAGCGCTAGCGGGAACACCGGGGAGCTGTTTTTT
CASSASGNTGELFF
>TRBD2|NA|16|TRBV7-6|TRBJ2-7
TGTGCCAGCAGCGGAAAACTAGCGGGAGGTACCTACGAGCAGTACTTC
CASSGKLAGGTYEQYF
>NA|few|14|TRBV5-1|TRBJ2-1
TGCGCCAGCAGCTTGTCGGCTCCCTACAATGAGCAGTTCTTC
CASSLSAPYNEQFF
>NA|NA|15|TRBV4-3|TRBJ1-2
TGCGCCAGCAGCCAAGATGGGCAGGGTGACTATGGCTACACCTTC
CASSQDGQGDYGYTF
>TRBD2|few|14|TRBV29-1|TRBJ2-1
TGCAGCGCCGGGGGGGAGAACCCCTACAATGAGCAGTTCTTC
CSAGGENPYNEQFF
>NA|NA|13|TRBV29-1|TRBJ2-7
TGCAGCGTTGAAGACCCAGGATCCTACGAGCAGTACTTC
CSVEDPGSYEQYF
>NA|NA|19|TRBV28|TRBJ2-3
TGTGCCAGCGTCCACGGGCGGGGGGACAGGGTATCCTTCACAGATACGCAGTATTTT
CASVHGRGDRVSFTDTQYF
>TRBD2|NA|18|TRBV5-1|TRBJ2-3
TGCGCCAGCAGCCTCCGCGGGACTAGCGGGATTGTTGCGGATACGCAGTATTTT
CASSLRGTSGIVADTQYF
>TRBD1|NA|15|TRBV11-2|TRBJ2-1
TGTGCCAGCAGTCCAGGACAGGGATACTACAATGAGCAGTTCTTC
CASSPGQGYYNEQFF
>NA|NA|14|TRBV19|TRBJ2-1
TGTGCCAGTAGTATTGGGCTTCTTGCTACTGAGCAGTTCTTC
CASSIGLLATEQFF
>TRBD1|NA|16|TRBV11-3|TRBJ2-6
TGTGCCAGCACTCGATACAGGGGCTCTGGGGCCAACGTCCTGACTTTC
CASTRYRGSGANVLTF
>NA|NA|14|TRBV15|TRBJ2-7
TGTGCCACCAGCAGAGATGGCACAATCTACGAGCAGTACTTC
CATSRDGTIYEQYF
>NA|NA|17|TRBV11-2|TRBJ2-5
TGTGCCAGCAGCTCCCTAGGGGCGGGACATTTCCAAGAGACCCAGTACTTC
CASSSLGAGHFQETQYF
>TRBD1|few|14|TRBV7-9|TRBJ1-2
TGTGCCAGCAGATCCGGACAGGACAACTATGGCTACACCTTC
CASRSGQDNYGYTF
>NA|NA|14|TRBV28|TRBJ1-3
TGTGCCAGCAGCCAGACAATCTCTGGAAACACCATATATTTT
CASSQTISGNTIYF
>TRBD2|NA|18|TRBV11-1|TRBJ2-1
TGTGCCAGCAGCTTTCTAACTAGCGGGGGAAGCTCCTACAATGAGCAGTTCTTC
CASSFLTSGGSSYNEQFF
>NA|few|14|TRBV28|TRBJ1-5
TGTGCCAGCAGCCGAGGGGTGGGCAATCAGCCCCAGCATTTT
CASSRGVGNQPQHF
>TRBD2|few|13|TRBV28|TRBJ2-7
TGTGCCAGCTCCTTGGCGGGAGGGTACGAGCAGTACTTC
CASSLAGGYEQYF
>NA|NA|15|TRBV2|TRBJ2-2
TGTGCCAGCACCCTGGCGGGACCAAACACCGGGGAGCTGTTTTTT
CASTLAGPNTGELFF
>TRBD2|once|14|TRBV18|TRBJ2-3
TGTGCCAGCTCGCGAACTAGCGGCACAGATACGCAGTATTTT
CASSRTSGTDTQYF
>TRBD2|few|14|TRBV27|TRBJ2-3
TGTGCCAGCAAAGCGGGAGTCGGCACAGATACGCAGTATTTT
CASKAGVGTDTQYF
>NA|NA|12|TRBV28|TRBJ1-2
TGTGCCAGCAATTCGGGTCTGTATGGCTACACCTTC
CASNSGLYGYTF
>NA|many|12|TRBV7-9|TRBJ1-1
TGTGCCAGCAGCCTTATACTCGCTGAAGCTTTCTTT
CASSLILAEAFF
>NA|NA|13|TRBV6-6|TRBJ1-5
TGTGCCAGCAGTTACCAGGGAAATCAGCCCCAGCATTTT
CASSYQGNQPQHF
>TRBD2|NA|15|TRBV7-2|TRBJ2-4
TGTGCCAGCAGGTGGACTAGCGGGAGGACGGACATTCAGTACTTC
CASRWTSGRTDIQYF
>NA|NA|13|TRBV7-2|TRBJ2-5
TGTGCCAGCAGCCGACAAGGACAAGAGACCCAGTACTTC
CASSRQGQETQYF
>TRBD1|NA|13|TRBV18|TRBJ1-2
TGTGCCAGCTCACCGGGGACAGACTATGGCTACACCTTC
CASSPGTDYGYTF
>NA|NA|13|TRBV7-9|TRBJ2-1
TGTGCCAGCAGCATACAGGAAAACAATGAGCAGTTCTTC
CASSIQENNEQFF
>NA|few|13|TRBV7-9|TRBJ1-1
TGTGCCAGCAGCTTAGTTCCGGCACCTGAAGCTTTCTTT
CASSLVPAPEAFF
>NA|NA|14|TRBV5-4|TRBJ2-2
TGTGCCAGCAGCTCGGGACTTTACACCGGGGAGCTGTTTTTT
CASSSGLYTGELFF
>NA|few|12|TRBV2|TRBJ2-1
TGTGCCAGCAGGCCCTGGGGCAATGAGCAGTTCTTC
CASRPWGNEQFF
>NA|NA|12|TRBV7-9|TRBJ2-7
TGTGCCAGCAGTCCCGGTGCCCCGGGGCAGTACTTC
CASSPGAPGQYF
>TRBD1|NA|15|TRBV9|TRBJ2-5
TGTGCCAGCAGCGTAAAGGGACAGGGGTGGGAGACCCAGTACTTC
CASSVKGQGWETQYF
>TRBD1|NA|13|TRBV19|TRBJ1-2
TGTGCCACGCACGACAGGGGAGGCTATGGCTACACCTTC
CATHDRGGYGYTF
>TRBD1|NA|13|TRBV7-9|TRBJ2-7
TGTGCCAGCAGCTTTGGACAGGACTACGAGCAGTACTTC
CASSFGQDYEQYF
>TRBD2|few|16|TRBV4-1|TRBJ2-1
TGCGCCAGCAGGCCTAATAGACTAGCGGGAGCTTTGGAGCAGTTCTTC
CASRPNRLAGALEQFF
>NA|few|12|TRBV6-1|TRBJ1-3
TGTGCCACCGGCCTCTCTGGAAACACCATATATTTT
CATGLSGNTIYF
>NA|few|13|TRBV7-9|TRBJ1-2
TGTGCCAGCAGCTCCACGGGGGGCGATGGCTACACCTTC
CASSSTGGDGYTF
>TRBD2|few|16|TRBV5-4|TRBJ2-1
TGTGCCAGCAGCATCGGACTAGCCGCTAAACTCAATGAGCAGTTCTTC
CASSIGLAAKLNEQFF
>TRBD2|NA|14|TRBV2|TRBJ2-3
TGTGCCAGAGCCTCGGGGGGTCGAACAGATACGCAGTATTTT
CARASGGRTDTQYF
>NA|NA|16|TRBV7-9|TRBJ2-3
TGTGCCAGCATCAAAATGCCATCTCGGAGCACAGATACGCAGTATTTT
CASIKMPSRSTDTQYF
>NA|few|13|TRBV7-2|TRBJ2-3
TGTGCCAGCAGCCCCCGACAGGCAGATACGCAGTATTTT
CASSPRQADTQYF
>NA|NA|11|TRBV19|TRBJ1-4
TGTGCCAGTAGGACGGATCGAAAACTGTTTTTT
CASRTDRKLFF
>NA|NA|12|TRBV6-6|TRBJ1-1
TGTGCCAGCAAAATCCGGGGCACTGAAGCTTTCTTT
CASKIRGTEAFF
>NA|few|15|TRBV29-1|TRBJ2-1
TGCAGCGTTGATCTTTTCGGCGGAAGAAACAATGAGCAGTTCTTC
CSVDLFGGRNNEQFF
>NA|few|14|TRBV4-2|TRBJ1-4
TGTGCCAGCAGCCAGATGGAGGAGAATCGTAAACTGTTTTTT
CASSQMEENRKLFF
>NA|many|15|TRBV4-3|TRBJ2-6
TGCGCCAGCAGCCAAGTCTTCCTTGGGGCCAACGTCCTGACTTTC
CASSQVFLGANVLTF
>NA|NA|14|TRBV2|TRBJ2-3
TGTGCCAGCAGTGAAGTACGTTCAGGAGATACGCAATATTTT
CASSEVRSGDTQYF
>NA|few|11|TRBV11-2|TRBJ1-2
TGTGCCAGCAGCTTCATTTATGGCTACACCTTC
CASSFIYGYTF
>NA|NA|14|TRBV5-1|TRBJ2-7
TGCGCCAGCAGCCTAAATAGCGCAGGGTACGAGCAGTACTTC
CASSLNSAGYEQYF
>NA|NA|10|TRBV29-1|TRBJ1-4
TGCAGCGTTTTCCGGGAAAAACTGTTTTTT
CSVFREKLFF
>TRBD2|few|16|TRBV10-3|TRBJ2-7
TGTGCCATCATGGTGGTATCACTAGCGGGAGCCTACGAGCAGTACTTC
CAIMVVSLAGAYEQYF
>NA|NA|16|TRBV4-3|TRBJ2-1
TGCGCCAGCAGCCGAGAGACTAGTCACCTTTACAATGAGCAGTTCTTC
CASSRETSHLYNEQFF